This TCR beta chain was obtained from a study of blood T cell repertoires in COVID-19 (TCRdb year 2020). Regarding the research as a whole: The collaborator samples originated in the United States, Italy and Spain and spanned the acute and convalescent phases of COVID-19. The material from the prospective study consisted of cDNA or gDNA derived from T cells, B-cell-depleted T cells, or PBMCs. Subjects who had been exposed to COVID-19, were actively infected with it, or had recovered from it provided the deeply sampled blood TCRbeta repertoires that made up the dataset. The repertoires were released in a freely available public database intended as a resource for research on the immune response to SARS-CoV-2. Samples were obtained from the ongoing ImmuneRACE study (first 160 participants) and from some 1,300 subjects provided by 6 global collaborators. Nearly every sample came with metadata listing a de-identified subject ID, COVID-19 status, age in years and sex. Where HLA class I and class II types were available, the types were taken from metadata supplied by the sample provider, not from assay-based typing. Broad study findings and their caveats: How much clinical and demographic metadata was included differed by source and by participant, and the metadata was provided uncurated.

The cysteine opens and the phenylalanine closes a CDR3 of 11 amino acids. The sequence is cut down to CDR3 DNA, 33 bases in frame from base 1. Cut back by 5 bases and 10 bases, the V and J ends lie 11 bases apart. CDR1 and CDR2, per the germline V gene (reference sequence), are SEHNR and FQNEAQ. TCRbeta CDR3 regions were amplified from genomic DNA using the immunoSEQ Assay, a bias-controlled multiplex PCR. The published analysis was carried out like this. The number of nucleated cells in each sample was estimated from the amplification of reference gene primers within the assay. To quantify the absolute abundance of each unique TCRbeta CDR3 rearrangement, sequence reads were collapsed and filtered. For each sample, productive Simpson clonality was calculated as the square root of Simpson's diversity index over productive rearrangements. This immuneACCESS table, as held by TCRdb, lists in-frame sequences with V and J called but not all clones. Of the missing ones, under half trace to an unresolved V gene in checked studies; the others have no known cause. That table gives V, J and clone size, and the DNA gave D and trimming. In this sample the table shows 90,000 or so clones, roughly 72% of which occur a single time. The ten largest clones capture 20% to 25% of the sample.

On this clone itself: Its binding antigen is unknown. No much larger clonotype is one base removed from it; base qualities were not supplied.

Each collaborating institution followed its own protocols to collect whole blood in K2EDTA tubes. For TCRbeta analysis, collaborators shipped samples as frozen whole blood, isolated PBMCs, or DNA extracted from either of those sample types. The V and J genes are TRBV7-9 and TRBJ1-1, with no D gene named confidently. This receptor was obtained from a woman in her fifties or sixties in a cohort sampled during active or convalescent COVID-19. The sample taken for sequencing was peripheral blood. The DNA is TGTGCCAGCAGCCCCGCTGCGCGAGCTTTCTTT. Translated, it gives CASSPAARAFF. Joined to the reference TRBV7-9 and TRBJ1-1 proteins, this CDR3 gives the full variable domain: DTGVSQNPRHKITKRGQNVTFRCDPISEHNRLYWYRQTLGQGPEFLTYFQNEAQLEKSRLLSDRFSAERPKGSFSTLEIQRTEQGDSAMYLCASSPAARAFFGQGTRLTVV.